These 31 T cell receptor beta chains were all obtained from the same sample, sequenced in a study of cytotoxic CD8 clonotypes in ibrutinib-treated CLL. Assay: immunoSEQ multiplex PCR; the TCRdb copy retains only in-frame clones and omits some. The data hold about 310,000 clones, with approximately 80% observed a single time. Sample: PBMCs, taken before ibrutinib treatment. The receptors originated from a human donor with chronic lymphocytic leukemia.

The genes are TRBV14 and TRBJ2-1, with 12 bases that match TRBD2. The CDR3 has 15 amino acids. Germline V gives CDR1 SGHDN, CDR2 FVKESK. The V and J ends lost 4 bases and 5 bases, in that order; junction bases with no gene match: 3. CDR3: CASSRGLAGNNEQFF. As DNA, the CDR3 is TGTGCCAGCAGCCGCGGACTAGCGGGAAACAATGAGCAGTTCTTC.

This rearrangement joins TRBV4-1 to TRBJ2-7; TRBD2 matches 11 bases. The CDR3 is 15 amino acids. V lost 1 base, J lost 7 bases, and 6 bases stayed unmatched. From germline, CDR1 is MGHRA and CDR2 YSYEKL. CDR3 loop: CASSQGTSGGLEQYF. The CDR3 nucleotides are TGCGCCAGCAGCCAAGGAACTAGCGGGGGTTTGGAGCAGTACTTC.

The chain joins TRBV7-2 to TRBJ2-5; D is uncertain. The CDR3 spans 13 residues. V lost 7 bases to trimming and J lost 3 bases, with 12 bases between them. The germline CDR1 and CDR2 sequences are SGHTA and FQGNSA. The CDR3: CASNQIFKETQYF. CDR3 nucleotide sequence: TGTGCCAGCAATCAGATTTTTAAAGAGACCCAGTACTTC.

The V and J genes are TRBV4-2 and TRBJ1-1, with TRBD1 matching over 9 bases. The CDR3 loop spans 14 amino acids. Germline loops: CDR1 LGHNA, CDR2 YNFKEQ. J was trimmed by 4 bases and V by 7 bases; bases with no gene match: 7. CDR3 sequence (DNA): TGTGCCAGCACAAGGACAGGGGACAGCACTGAAGCTTTCTTT. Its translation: CASTRTGDSTEAFF.

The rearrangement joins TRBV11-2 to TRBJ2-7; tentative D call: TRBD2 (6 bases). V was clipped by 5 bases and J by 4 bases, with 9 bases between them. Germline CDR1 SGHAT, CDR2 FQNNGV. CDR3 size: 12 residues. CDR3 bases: TGTGCCAGCAGCGTCCTAGCGTACGAGCAGTACTTC. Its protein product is CASSVLAYEQYF.

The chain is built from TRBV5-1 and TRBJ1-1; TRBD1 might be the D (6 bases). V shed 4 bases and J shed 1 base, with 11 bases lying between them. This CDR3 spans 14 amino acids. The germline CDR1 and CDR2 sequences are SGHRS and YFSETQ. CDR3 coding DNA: TGCGCCAGCAGCAGGATACAGGGGAACACTGAAGCTTTCTTT. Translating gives CASSRIQGNTEAFF. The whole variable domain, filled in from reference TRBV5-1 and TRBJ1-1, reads KAGVTQTPRYLIKTRGQQVTLSCSPISGHRSVSWYQQTPGQGLQFLFEYFSETQRNKGNFPGRFSGRQFSNSRSEMNVSTLELGDSALYLCASSRIQGNTEAFFGQGTRLTVV.

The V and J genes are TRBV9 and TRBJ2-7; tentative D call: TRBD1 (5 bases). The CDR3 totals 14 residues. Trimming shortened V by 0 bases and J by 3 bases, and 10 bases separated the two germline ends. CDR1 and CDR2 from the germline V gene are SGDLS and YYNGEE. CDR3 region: CASSVGRVGYEQYF. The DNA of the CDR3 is TGTGCCAGCAGCGTAGGCAGGGTTGGCTACGAGCAGTACTTC.

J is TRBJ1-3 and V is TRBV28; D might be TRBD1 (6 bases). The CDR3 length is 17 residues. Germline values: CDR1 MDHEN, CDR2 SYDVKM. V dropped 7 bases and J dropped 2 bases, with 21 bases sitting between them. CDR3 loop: CASIEPGGGQTGNTIYF. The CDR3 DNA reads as TGTGCCAGCATCGAACCCGGGGGCGGGCAAACTGGAAACACCATATATTTT.

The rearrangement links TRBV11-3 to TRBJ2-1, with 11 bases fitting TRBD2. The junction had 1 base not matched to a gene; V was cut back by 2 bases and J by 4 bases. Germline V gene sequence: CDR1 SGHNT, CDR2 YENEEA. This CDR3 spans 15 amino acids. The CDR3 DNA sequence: TGTGCCAGCAGCTTAATAGCGGGAGGGTACAATGAGCAGTTCTTC. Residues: CASSLIAGGYNEQFF. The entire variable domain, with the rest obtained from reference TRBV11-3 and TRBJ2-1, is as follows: EAGVVQSPRYKIIEKKQPVAFWCNPISGHNTLYWYLQNLGQGPELLIRYENEEAVDDSQLPKDRFSAERLKGVDSTLKIQPAELGDSAVYLCASSLIAGGYNEQFFGPGTRLTVL.

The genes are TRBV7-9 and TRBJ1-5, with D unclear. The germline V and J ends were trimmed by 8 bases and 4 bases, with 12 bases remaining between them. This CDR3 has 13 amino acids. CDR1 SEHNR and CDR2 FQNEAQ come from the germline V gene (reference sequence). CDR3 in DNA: TGTGCCAGCCAAGGAACAGAAAATCAGCCCCAGCATTTT. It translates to CASQGTENQPQHF. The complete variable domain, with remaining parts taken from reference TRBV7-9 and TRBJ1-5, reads DTGVSQNPRHKITKRGQNVTFRCDPISEHNRLYWYRQTLGQGPEFLTYFQNEAQLEKSRLLSDRFSAERPKGSFSTLEIQRTEQGDSAMYLCASQGTENQPQHFGDGTRLSIL.

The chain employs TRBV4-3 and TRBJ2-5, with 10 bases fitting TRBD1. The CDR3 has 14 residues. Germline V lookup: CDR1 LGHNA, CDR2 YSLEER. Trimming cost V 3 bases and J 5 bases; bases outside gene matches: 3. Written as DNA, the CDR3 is TGCGCCAGCAGCCATAAGGACAGGGGGGAGACCCAGTACTTC. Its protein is CASSHKDRGETQYF.

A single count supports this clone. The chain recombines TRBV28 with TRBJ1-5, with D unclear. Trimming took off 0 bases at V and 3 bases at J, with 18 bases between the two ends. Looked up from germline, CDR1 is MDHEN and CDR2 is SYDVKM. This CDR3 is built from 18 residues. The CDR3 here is CASSLWGGDISTNQPQHF. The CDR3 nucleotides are TGTGCCAGCAGTTTATGGGGTGGGGATATTAGTACCAATCAGCCCCAGCATTTT.

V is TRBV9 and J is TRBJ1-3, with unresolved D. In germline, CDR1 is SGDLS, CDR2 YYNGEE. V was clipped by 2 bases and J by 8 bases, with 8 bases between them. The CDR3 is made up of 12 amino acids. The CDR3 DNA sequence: TGTGCCAGCAGCGTTTTCCAAGACACCATATATTTT. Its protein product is CASSVFQDTIYF.

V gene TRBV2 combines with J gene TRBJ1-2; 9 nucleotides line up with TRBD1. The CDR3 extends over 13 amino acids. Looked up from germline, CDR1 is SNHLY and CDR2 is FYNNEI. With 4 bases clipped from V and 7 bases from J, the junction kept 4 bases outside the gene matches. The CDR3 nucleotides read TGTGCCAGCAGTGGACAGGGGGTGGGTGGCTACACCTTC. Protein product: CASSGQGVGGYTF.

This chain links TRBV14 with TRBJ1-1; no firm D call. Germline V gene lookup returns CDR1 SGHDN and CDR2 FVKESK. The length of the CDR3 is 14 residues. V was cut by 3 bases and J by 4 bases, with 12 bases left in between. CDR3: CASSQAGFSTEAFF. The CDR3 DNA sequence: TGTGCCAGCAGCCAGGCGGGCTTTTCCACTGAAGCTTTCTTT.

CDR3 nucleotide sequence: TGTGCCAGCAGTGCGAACAGGGCCGAGCAGTACTTC. Translated, it gives CASSANRAEQYF. The chain employs TRBV9 and TRBJ2-7, with D perhaps TRBD1 (6 bases). Per the germline V gene, CDR1 is SGDLS and CDR2 is YYNGEE. Trimming cost V 5 bases and J 6 bases, with 12 bases left between them. The CDR3 is 12 amino acids.

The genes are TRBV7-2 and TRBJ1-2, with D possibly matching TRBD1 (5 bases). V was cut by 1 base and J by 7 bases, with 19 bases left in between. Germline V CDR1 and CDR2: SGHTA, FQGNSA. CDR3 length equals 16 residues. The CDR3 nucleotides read TGTGCCAGCAGCTTAGTGGTCATTCTGCAGGGTGGTGGCTACACCTTC. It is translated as CASSLVVILQGGGYTF. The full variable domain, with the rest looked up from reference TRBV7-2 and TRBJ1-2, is GAGVSQSPSNKVTEKGKDVELRCDPISGHTALYWYRQSLGQGLEFLIYFQGNSAPDKSGLPSDRFSAERTGGSVSTLTIQRTQQEDSAVYLCASSLVVILQGGGYTFGSGTRLTVV.

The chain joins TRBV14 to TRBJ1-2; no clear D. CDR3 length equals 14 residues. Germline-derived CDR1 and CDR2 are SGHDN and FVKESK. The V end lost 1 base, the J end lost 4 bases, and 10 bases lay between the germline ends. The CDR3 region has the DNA TGTGCCAGCAGCCAAGCGAACACGTTCTATGGCTACACCTTC. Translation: CASSQANTFYGYTF.

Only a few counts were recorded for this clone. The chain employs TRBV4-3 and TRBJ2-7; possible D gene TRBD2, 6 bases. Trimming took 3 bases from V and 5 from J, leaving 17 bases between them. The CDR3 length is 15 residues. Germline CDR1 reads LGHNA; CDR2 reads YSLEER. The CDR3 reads CASSHPRGTLDEQYF. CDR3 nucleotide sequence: TGCGCCAGCAGCCACCCCCGGGGGACCTTGGACGAGCAGTACTTC.

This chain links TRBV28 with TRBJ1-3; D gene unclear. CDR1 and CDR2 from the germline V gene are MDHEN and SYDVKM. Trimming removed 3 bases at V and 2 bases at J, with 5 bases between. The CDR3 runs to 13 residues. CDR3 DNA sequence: TGTGCCAGCAGTTTGGAAGCTGGAAACACCATATATTTT. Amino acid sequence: CASSLEAGNTIYF.

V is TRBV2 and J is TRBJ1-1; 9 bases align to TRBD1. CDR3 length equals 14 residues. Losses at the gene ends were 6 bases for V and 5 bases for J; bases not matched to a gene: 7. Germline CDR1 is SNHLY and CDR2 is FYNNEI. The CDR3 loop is CASSVDRGSTEAFF. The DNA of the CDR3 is TGTGCCAGCAGCGTGGACAGGGGATCGACTGAAGCTTTCTTT.

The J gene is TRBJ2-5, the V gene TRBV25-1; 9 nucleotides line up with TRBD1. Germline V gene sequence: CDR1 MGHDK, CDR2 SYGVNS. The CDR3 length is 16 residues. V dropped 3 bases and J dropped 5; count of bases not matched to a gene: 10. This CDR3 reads CASSDLGTGHGETQYF. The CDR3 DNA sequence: TGTGCCAGCAGTGATCTAGGGACAGGGCATGGCGAGACCCAGTACTTC.

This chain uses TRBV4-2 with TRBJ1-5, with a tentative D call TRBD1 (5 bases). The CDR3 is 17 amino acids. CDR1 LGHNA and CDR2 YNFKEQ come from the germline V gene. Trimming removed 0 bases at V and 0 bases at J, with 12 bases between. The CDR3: CASSQDLGENSNQPQHF. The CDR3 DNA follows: TGTGCCAGCAGCCAAGATCTGGGGGAAAATAGCAATCAGCCCCAGCATTTT.

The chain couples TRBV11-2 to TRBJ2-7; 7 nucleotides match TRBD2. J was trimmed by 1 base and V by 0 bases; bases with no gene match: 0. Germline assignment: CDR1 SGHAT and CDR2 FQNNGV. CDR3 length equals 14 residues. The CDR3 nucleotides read TGTGCCAGCAGCTTAGAGGGGGGGTCCTACGAGCAGTACTTC. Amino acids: CASSLEGGSYEQYF.

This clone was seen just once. CDR3 bases: TGTGCTAGTGAACCCAGTTTTCGTCCGGACAGGGGTTATATCGAGCAGTACTTC. The encoded protein is CASEPSFRPDRGYIEQYF. The chain has TRBV12-5 and TRBJ2-7; 9 bases align to TRBD1. Losses at the gene ends were 7 bases for V and 6 bases for J; bases not matched to a gene: 22. This CDR3 spans 18 amino acids. In germline, CDR1 is LGHNT, CDR2 FRNRAP.

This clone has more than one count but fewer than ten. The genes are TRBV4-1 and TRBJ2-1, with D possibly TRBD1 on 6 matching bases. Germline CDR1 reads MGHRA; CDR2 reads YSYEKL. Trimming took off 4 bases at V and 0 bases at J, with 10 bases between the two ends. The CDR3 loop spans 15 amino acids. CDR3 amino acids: CASSPGVLSYNEQFF. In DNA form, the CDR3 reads TGCGCCAGCAGCCCAGGGGTACTCTCCTACAATGAGCAGTTCTTC.

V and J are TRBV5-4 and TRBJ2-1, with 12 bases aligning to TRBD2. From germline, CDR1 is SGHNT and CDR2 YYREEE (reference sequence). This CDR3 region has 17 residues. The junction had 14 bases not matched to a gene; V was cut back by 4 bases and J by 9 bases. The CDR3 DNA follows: TGTGCCAGCAGCCCCCTACTAGCGGGAGGACGGAGCGGTGAGCAGTTCTTC. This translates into CASSPLLAGGRSGEQFF.

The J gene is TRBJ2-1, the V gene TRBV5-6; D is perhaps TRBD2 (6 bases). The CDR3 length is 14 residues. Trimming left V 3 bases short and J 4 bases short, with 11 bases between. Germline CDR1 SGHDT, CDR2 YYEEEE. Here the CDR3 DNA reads TGTGCCAGCAGCTCGCTTCGGGAGTACAATGAGCAGTTCTTC. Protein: CASSSLREYNEQFF.

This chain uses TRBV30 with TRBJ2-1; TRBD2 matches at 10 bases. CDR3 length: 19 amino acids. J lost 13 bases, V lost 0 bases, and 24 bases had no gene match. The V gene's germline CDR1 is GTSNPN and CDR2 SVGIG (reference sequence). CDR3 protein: CAWSVRWGVPSGSRAAQFF. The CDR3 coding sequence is TGTGCCTGGAGTGTACGATGGGGGGTGCCTAGCGGGAGTAGGGCTGCCCAGTTCTTC. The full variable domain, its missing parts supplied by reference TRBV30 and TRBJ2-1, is SQTIHQWPATLVQPVGSPLSLECTVEGTSNPNLYWYRQAAGRGLQLLFYSVGIGQISSEVPQNLSASRPQDRQFILSSKKLLLSDSGFYLCAWSVRWGVPSGSRAAQFFGPGTRLTVL.

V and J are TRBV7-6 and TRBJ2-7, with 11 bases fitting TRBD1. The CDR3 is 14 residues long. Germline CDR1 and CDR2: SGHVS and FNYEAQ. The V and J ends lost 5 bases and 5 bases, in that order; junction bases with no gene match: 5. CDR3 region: CASSPRTGGHEQYF. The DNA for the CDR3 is TGTGCCAGCAGCCCCCGGACAGGGGGCCACGAGCAGTACTTC.

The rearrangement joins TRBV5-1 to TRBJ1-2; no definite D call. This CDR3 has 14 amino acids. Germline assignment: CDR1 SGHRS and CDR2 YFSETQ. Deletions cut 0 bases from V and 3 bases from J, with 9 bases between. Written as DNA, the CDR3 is TGCGCCAGCAGCTTGGCCAGCAAGTACTATGGCTACACCTTC. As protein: CASSLASKYYGYTF.